This passage covers 11 T cell receptor beta chains from one sample sequenced in a study of blood T cell repertoires in COVID-19. Data came from immunoSEQ multiplex PCR; TCRdb stores just in-frame clones and leaves some out. The sample contains over 30,000 clones, around 80% of which appear only once. The source material was peripheral blood. The receptors come from a man at least 80 years old with active or convalescent COVID-19.

The chain combines TRBV27 with TRBJ2-6; TRBD1 might be the D (6 bases). Germline V lookup: CDR1 MNHEY, CDR2 SMNVEV (reference sequence). This CDR3 is built from 19 residues. Trimming left V 5 bases short and J 0 bases short, with 20 bases between. This CDR3 reads CASSVYPGHTNSGANVLTF. The CDR3 region has the DNA TGTGCCAGCAGTGTATACCCGGGACATACCAACTCTGGGGCCAACGTCCTGACTTTC.

This clone turned up a few times. This sequence joins TRBV3-1 (or the pseudogene TRBV3-2) and TRBJ1-5; 7 bases align to TRBD1. Trimming removed 4 bases from V and 5 bases from J; junction bases left unmatched: 5. There are 14 residues in the CDR3. Germline V gene lookup returns CDR1 LGHDT and CDR2 YNNKEL (reference sequence). The CDR3, as DNA: TGTGCCAGCAGCCTTAGACAGGGTCATCAGCCCCAGCATTTT. It is translated as CASSLRQGHQPQHF.

This clone has just one count. The rearrangement uses TRBV6-4 and TRBJ1-2, with 9 bases aligning to TRBD1. Germline CDR1 is MRHNA and CDR2 is SNTAGT. J lost 1 base, V lost 5 bases, and 8 bases had no gene match. The CDR3 totals 16 residues. CDR3 DNA: TGTGCCAGCAGTCAAGAGTGGACAGGGGTTAACTATGGCTACACCTTC. It yields the protein CASSQEWTGVNYGYTF.

The chain uses TRBV9 and TRBJ2-5; the match to TRBD1 covers 7 bases. The germline V gene has CDR1 SGDLS and CDR2 YYNGEE. Trimming took 0 bases from V and 5 from J; bases not matched to a gene: 10. CDR3 size: 16 residues. The CDR3 sequence: CASSVDEGAHYETQYF. Here the CDR3 DNA reads TGTGCCAGCAGCGTAGACGAGGGGGCGCATTATGAGACCCAGTACTTC.

This clone occurred a few times. The chain carries TRBV6-6 and TRBJ2-1; no reliable D call. V was cut by 6 bases and J by 8 bases, with 11 bases left in between. CDR3 size: 12 residues. Germline-derived CDR1 and CDR2 are MNHNY and SVGAGI (reference sequence). CDR3 protein: CASSNQRDEQFF. The CDR3 DNA follows: TGTGCCAGCAGCAACCAGCGCGATGAGCAGTTCTTC.

The rearrangement links TRBV28 to TRBJ2-7; possibly TRBD2 for D (5 bases). Germline-derived CDR1 and CDR2 are MDHEN and SYDVKM. There are 11 residues in the CDR3. The ends were cut back, 10 bases at V and 2 bases at J, with 9 bases in the middle. Written as DNA, the CDR3 is TGTGCCACGGTCGGGACCTACGAGCAGTACTTC. Its protein product is CATVGTYEQYF.

V gene TRBV13 combines with J gene TRBJ2-6; D not certain. This CDR3 region has 13 residues. Germline CDR1 reads PRHDT; CDR2 reads FYEKMQ (reference sequence). V gave up 4 bases and J gave up 6 bases, with 7 bases separating them. The CDR3 DNA follows: TGTGCCAGCAGCTCGGTGTCGGCCAACGTCCTGACTTTC. Translation gives CASSSVSANVLTF.

V gene TRBV28 combines with J gene TRBJ1-5; 7 bases align to TRBD1. Trimming at V came to 6 bases and at J to 2 bases, leaving 1 base not matched to a gene. CDR1 and CDR2 from the germline V gene are MDHEN and SYDVKM. The CDR3 consists of 13 residues. The CDR3 bases are TGTGCCAGCAGAACAGGGGGCAATCAGCCCCAGCATTTT. Amino acid sequence: CASRTGGNQPQHF.

A few counts support this clone. The V gene is TRBV28, the J gene TRBJ2-7; D gene ambiguous. The CDR3 has 16 residues. The V gene's germline CDR1 is MDHEN and CDR2 SYDVKM. V was trimmed by 0 bases and J by 2 bases, leaving 14 bases between them. The CDR3 nucleotides read TGTGCCAGCAGTTTATGGGCGGCGTATCTTGCCTACGAGCAGTACTTC. Translation: CASSLWAAYLAYEQYF.

The chain couples TRBV29-1 to TRBJ1-1, with 7 bases aligning to TRBD1. V lost 7 bases, J lost 0 bases, and 2 bases stayed unmatched. Per germline, CDR1 SQVTM and CDR2 ANQGSEA. The CDR3 totals 12 residues. The CDR3 is CSAGQMNTEAFF. The CDR3 DNA reads as TGCAGCGCGGGACAGATGAACACTGAAGCTTTCTTT.

The chain recombines TRBV5-1 with TRBJ1-1; 7 nucleotides agree with TRBD1. Germline loops: CDR1 SGHRS, CDR2 YFSETQ. The CDR3 length is 16 residues. V was pared by 0 bases and J by 0 bases, with 5 bases of the junction left unmatched. The CDR3 sequence: CASSLGQGDMNTEAFF. CDR3 DNA: TGCGCCAGCAGCTTGGGGCAGGGGGATATGAACACTGAAGCTTTCTTT.